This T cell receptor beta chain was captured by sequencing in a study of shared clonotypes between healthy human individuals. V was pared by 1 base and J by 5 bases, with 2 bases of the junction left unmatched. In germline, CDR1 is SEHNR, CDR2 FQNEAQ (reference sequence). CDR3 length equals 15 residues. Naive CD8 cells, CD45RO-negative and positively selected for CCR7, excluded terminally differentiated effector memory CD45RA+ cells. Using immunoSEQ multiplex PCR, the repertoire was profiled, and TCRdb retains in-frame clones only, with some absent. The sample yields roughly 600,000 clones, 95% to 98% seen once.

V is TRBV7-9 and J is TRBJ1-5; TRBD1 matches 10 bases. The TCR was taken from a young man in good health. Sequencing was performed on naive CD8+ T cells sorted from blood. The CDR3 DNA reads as TGTGCCAGCAGCTTAGGGGGACAGGGGCATCAGCCCCAGCATTTT. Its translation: CASSLGGQGHQPQHF.